This is a list of T cell receptor beta chains from one sample in a study of blood T cell repertoires in COVID-19. Produced via immunoSEQ multiplex PCR; TCRdb's table is partial and in-frame only. This sample yields approximately 63,000 clones, of which 91% are seen a single time; about 9% belongs to the top ten. Sequences were obtained from peripheral blood. Receptors originate from a human donor in a cohort sampled during active COVID-19. The CDR3 runs from the conserved cysteine through the conserved F or W. A D gene is named only where the DNA matches it firmly. Not every row has a clone size; where given, it reads once, few, many or a size class.

D gene | J gene | clone size | V gene | CDR3 protein | CDR3 DNA
. | TRBJ1-2 | . | TRBV28 | CASSSVGISYGYTF | TGTGCCAGCAGTTCCGTGGGCATTAGCTATGGCTACACCTTC
. | TRBJ2-3 | . | TRBV3-1/TRBV3-2 | CASRAGRGSDTQYF | TGTGCCAGCAGAGCCGGACGCGGGTCAGATACGCAGTATTTT
. | TRBJ1-2 | few | TRBV9 | CASSVVPDSRSTF | TGTGCCAGCAGCGTAGTCCCAGACTCGCGAAGCACCTTC
TRBD1 | TRBJ2-1 | . | TRBV19 | CASSVRDRTYNEQFF | TGTGCCAGTAGTGTCCGGGACAGAACTTACAATGAGCAGTTCTTC
. | TRBJ2-7 | . | TRBV20-1 | CSASGVYEQYF | TGCAGTGCTAGTGGCGTCTACGAGCAGTACTTC
TRBD2 | TRBJ2-1 | . | TRBV7-8 | CASSLGLAGDEQFF | TGTGCCAGCAGCTTGGGACTAGCGGGAGATGAGCAGTTCTTC
. | TRBJ2-3 | . | TRBV7-2 | CASSTYTDTQYF | TGTGCCAGCAGCACATACACAGATACGCAGTATTTT
. | TRBJ1-3 | . | TRBV9 | CASSVASTTSSGNTIYF | TGTGCCAGCAGCGTAGCCTCGACAACGAGCTCTGGAAACACCATATATTTT
. | TRBJ1-2 | . | TRBV7-2 | CASSSDRRSGYTF | TGTGCCAGCAGCTCAGATAGAAGGAGTGGCTACACCTTC
TRBD1 | TRBJ1-2 | . | TRBV24-1 | CATSDPGGSGYTF | TGTGCCACCAGTGACCCAGGGGGCTCTGGCTACACCTTC
. | TRBJ1-1 | . | TRBV19 | CASSIDRGRQPNTEAFF | TGTGCCAGTAGTATAGACCGGGGAAGGCAGCCGAACACTGAAGCTTTCTTT
. | TRBJ2-1 | few | TRBV2 | CASSVRQGEQFF | TGTGCCAGCAGTGTGAGGCAGGGTGAGCAGTTCTTC
. | TRBJ1-3 | . | TRBV7-2 | CASSLVGVLAGNTIYF | TGTGCCAGCAGCTTAGTGGGTGTTTTAGCGGGAAACACCATATATTTT
TRBD1 | TRBJ1-1 | . | TRBV10-3 | CAIRGTGGENTEAFF | TGTGCCATCAGGGGGACAGGGGGGGAGAACACTGAAGCTTTCTTT
. | TRBJ2-3 | few | TRBV5-1 | CASSLAGADTQYF | TGCGCCAGCAGCTTGGCCGGGGCAGATACGCAGTATTTT
TRBD2 | TRBJ2-7 | . | TRBV9 | CASSGPSGQDYEQYF | TGTGCCAGCAGCGGTCCTAGCGGCCAGGACTACGAGCAGTACTTC
TRBD1 | TRBJ2-2 | few | TRBV5-1 | CASTDGTANTGELFF | TGCGCCAGCACTGATGGGACAGCGAACACCGGGGAGCTGTTTTTT
TRBD1 | TRBJ2-1 | . | TRBV18 | CASSLGQGSYNEQFF | TGTGCCAGCTCACTGGGACAGGGATCATACAATGAGCAGTTCTTC
TRBD2 | TRBJ2-2 | . | TRBV11-2 | CASSLSGLAGFTGELFF | TGTGCCAGCAGCTTATCCGGGCTAGCGGGATTCACCGGGGAGCTGTTTTTT
TRBD2 | TRBJ2-7 | . | TRBV27 | CASGDYLAGRAEQYF | TGTGCCAGCGGTGACTACTTAGCGGGACGGGCCGAGCAGTACTTC
. | TRBJ1-1 | . | TRBV2 | CASKGSGASEAFF | TGTGCCAGCAAAGGGAGCGGGGCCTCTGAAGCTTTCTTT
. | TRBJ2-3 | . | TRBV5-5 | CASSPGSVNTQYF | TGTGCCAGCAGCCCCGGGAGCGTGAATACGCAGTATTTT
. | TRBJ1-2 | . | TRBV5-1 | CASSRTTGFGGYTF | TGCGCCAGCAGCCGCACGACAGGATTTGGTGGCTACACCTTC
TRBD1 | TRBJ2-3 | . | TRBV19 | CASSFRQGRTDTQYF | TGTGCCAGTAGTTTCAGACAGGGGCGCACAGATACGCAGTATTTT
. | TRBJ1-6 | . | TRBV11-2 | CASSFRGSSYNSPLHF | TGTGCCAGCAGCTTCCGTGGGAGCTCCTATAATTCACCCCTCCACTTT
TRBD2 | TRBJ2-1 | . | TRBV25-1 | CASSETSGGAYNEQFF | TGTGCCAGCAGTGAGACTAGCGGGGGAGCCTACAATGAGCAGTTCTTC
. | TRBJ2-4 | . | TRBV7-2 | CASAVALSKNIQYF | TGTGCCAGCGCGGTAGCGTTGTCCAAAAACATTCAGTACTTC
. | TRBJ1-6 | . | TRBV6-2/TRBV6-3 | CASSVYSYNSPLHF | TGTGCCAGCAGTGTGTACTCCTATAATTCACCCCTCCACTTT
. | TRBJ1-2 | . | TRBV28 | CASRVLVGEGYTF | TGTGCCAGCAGAGTCCTGGTTGGGGAGGGCTACACCTTC
. | TRBJ1-1 | . | TRBV10-3 | CAISPGLQGNTEAFF | TGTGCCATCAGTCCAGGGTTACAAGGGAACACTGAAGCTTTCTTT
. | TRBJ2-6 | . | TRBV19 | CASSIDRSGANVLTF | TGTGCCAGTAGTATAGACCGCTCTGGGGCCAACGTCCTGACTTTC
. | TRBJ2-5 | few | TRBV7-9 | CASSLNAAGRETQYF | TGTGCCAGCAGCCTAAATGCCGCGGGGAGAGAGACCCAGTACTTC
TRBD2 | TRBJ2-2 | . | TRBV4-3 | CASSQDSRGRAFQELFF | TGCGCCAGCAGCCAAGATTCACGCGGGAGGGCCTTCCAGGAGCTGTTTTTT
TRBD1 | TRBJ2-5 | . | TRBV7-2 | CASSLSGQGKETQYF | TGTGCCAGCAGCTTATCGGGACAGGGTAAAGAGACCCAGTACTTC
. | TRBJ2-7 | once | TRBV30 | CAWSAYGTAREQYF | TGTGCCTGGAGTGCCTATGGGACTGCCCGCGAGCAGTACTTC
. | TRBJ1-2 | few | TRBV4-2 | CASSHLKGPGENYGYTF | TGTGCCAGCAGCCACCTAAAGGGGCCAGGGGAGAACTATGGCTACACCTTC
TRBD1 | TRBJ1-5 | . | TRBV7-9 | CASSRGLLDRGNQPQHF | TGTGCCAGCAGCCGCGGACTTCTGGACAGGGGGAATCAGCCCCAGCATTTT
TRBD1 | TRBJ1-5 | . | TRBV5-4 | CASSLDRGLGQPQHF | TGTGCCAGCAGCTTGGACAGGGGGCTGGGTCAGCCCCAGCATTTT
. | TRBJ1-2 | . | TRBV30 | CAWSVYRQNYGYTF | TGTGCCTGGAGTGTATACAGACAGAACTATGGCTACACCTTC
TRBD1 | TRBJ1-6 | . | TRBV18 | CASSADRASPLHF | TGTGCCAGCTCAGCGGACAGGGCTTCACCCCTCCACTTT